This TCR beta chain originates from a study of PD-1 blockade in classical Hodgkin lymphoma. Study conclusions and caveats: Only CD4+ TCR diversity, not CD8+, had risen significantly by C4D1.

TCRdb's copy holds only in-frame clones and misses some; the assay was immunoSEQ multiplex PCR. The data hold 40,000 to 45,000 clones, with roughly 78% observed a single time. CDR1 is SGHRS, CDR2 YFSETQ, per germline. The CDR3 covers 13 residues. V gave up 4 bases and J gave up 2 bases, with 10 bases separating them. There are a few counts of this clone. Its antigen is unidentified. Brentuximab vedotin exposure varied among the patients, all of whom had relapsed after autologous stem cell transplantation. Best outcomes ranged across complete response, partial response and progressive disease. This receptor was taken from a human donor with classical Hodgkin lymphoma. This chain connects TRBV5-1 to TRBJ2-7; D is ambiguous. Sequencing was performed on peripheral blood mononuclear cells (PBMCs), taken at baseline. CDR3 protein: CASSDADAYEQYF. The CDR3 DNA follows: TGCGCCAGCAGCGACGCGGACGCCTACGAGCAGTACTTC.